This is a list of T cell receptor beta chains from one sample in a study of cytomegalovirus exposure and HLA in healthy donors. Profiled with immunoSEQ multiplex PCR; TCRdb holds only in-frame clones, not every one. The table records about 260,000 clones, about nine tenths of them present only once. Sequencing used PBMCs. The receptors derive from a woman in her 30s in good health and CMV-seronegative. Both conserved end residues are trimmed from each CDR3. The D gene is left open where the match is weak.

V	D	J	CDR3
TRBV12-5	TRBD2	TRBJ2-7	ASGLLLPLAGAPSYEQY
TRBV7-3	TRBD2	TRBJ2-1	ASSLRGSGRAVNHNEQF
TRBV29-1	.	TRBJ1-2	SVDGAGLSYT
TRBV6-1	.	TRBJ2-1	ASSMTYEQF
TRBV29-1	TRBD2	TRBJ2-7	SVRLAGFYEQY
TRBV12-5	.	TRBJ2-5	ASGFPPGPQY
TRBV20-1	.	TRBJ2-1	SAISTEQF
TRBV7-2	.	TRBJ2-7	ASRGTAGPYEQY
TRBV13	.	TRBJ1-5	ASSLGDSNQPQH
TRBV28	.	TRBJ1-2	ASKQENGGYT
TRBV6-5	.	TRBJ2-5	ASGSQETQY
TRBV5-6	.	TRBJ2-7	ASSPGLTMSWKY
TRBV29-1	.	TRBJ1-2	SVERSQVENGYT
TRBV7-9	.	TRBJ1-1	ASSLDEGWRTEAF
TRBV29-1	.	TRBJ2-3	SVITGPTDTQY
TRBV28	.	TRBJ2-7	ASSFRAPNLYEQY
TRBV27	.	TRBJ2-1	ASSLSSGNEQF
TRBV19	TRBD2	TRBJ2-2	ASSISLAVTGELF
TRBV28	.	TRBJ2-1	ASSFNEQF
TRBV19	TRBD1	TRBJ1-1	ASTVGDRGTEAF
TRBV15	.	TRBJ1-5	ATSMYSNQPQH
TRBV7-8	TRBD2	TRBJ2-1	ASSLVPAGVGYEQF
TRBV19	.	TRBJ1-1	ASSIPDRNTEAF
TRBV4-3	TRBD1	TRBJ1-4	ASSRGITGERKLF
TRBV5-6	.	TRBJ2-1	ASYGAPALNEQF
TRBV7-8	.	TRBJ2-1	ASSLARSYNEQF
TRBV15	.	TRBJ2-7	ATSRADPREQY
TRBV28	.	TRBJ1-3	ASSSLWGSGNTIY
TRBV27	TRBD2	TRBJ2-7	ASSRAGVGYEQY
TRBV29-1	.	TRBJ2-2	SAWGGGNTGELF